This entry lists 3 T cell receptor beta chains sequenced from one sample in a study of T cells after yellow fever vaccination (dated by TCRdb to about 2019). The label giving this sample's treatment or condition can be read as: live attenuated yellow fever vaccine strain. Library creation used 5' RACE. Sequencing took place on an Illumina HiSeq 2500. TCRdb reprocessing: public reads trimmed at Q25 with fastp, clones called with MiXCR, in-frame beta chains kept. Each CDR3 protein appears once, grouped with its most common genes and DNA. The sample includes fewer than 20,000 distinct CDR3 sequences, with about 4% observed a single time. The ten largest clones add up to about 0.4% of the sample. The sample here was PBMCs, either bulk or a sorted T-cell subset (CD4+, CD8+, memory, or dextramer-sorted; not recorded which), taken 15 days after the yellow fever booster vaccination. The receptors shown here come from a man in his thirties or forties who received the YFV17D yellow fever vaccine.

This clonotype was counted at least ten times. The V call is TRBV10-3, the J call TRBJ1-4; the match to TRBD1 covers 10 bases. The V segment lost 6 bases and the J segment 5 bases; nucleotides outside the gene matches: 3. The germline CDR1 and CDR2 sequences are ENHRY and SYGVKD. The CDR3 sequence is 14 residues long. This CDR3 is CAIRPGQGNEKLFF. CDR3 sequence (DNA): TGTGCCATCAGACCGGGACAGGGGAATGAAAAACTGTTTTTT.

This clonotype was observed at least ten times. The chain carries TRBV5-1 and TRBJ2-3; perhaps TRBD2 as D (6 bases). This CDR3 is built from 13 residues. V lost 4 bases to trimming and J lost 4 bases, with 10 bases between them. Germline V gives CDR1 SGHRS, CDR2 YFSETQ. The CDR3 DNA is TGCGCCAGCAGCCCCCGGAGGGCAGATACGCAGTATTTT. It is translated as CASSPRRADTQYF.

This clonotype was counted many times. The chain has TRBV3-1 and TRBJ2-6; tentatively, D is TRBD2 (5 bases). The germline gives CDR1 LGHDT, CDR2 YNNKEL (reference sequence). Trimming removed 5 bases from V and 0 bases from J, with 11 bases in between. The CDR3 is 16 residues long. The CDR3 here is CASSGLTDSGANVLTF. CDR3 coding DNA: TGTGCCAGCAGCGGACTTACCGACTCTGGGGCCAACGTCCTGACTTTC. The variable domain in full, completed from reference TRBV3-1 and TRBJ2-6, reads DTAVSQTPKYLVTQMGNDKSIKCEQNLGHDTMYWYKQDSKKFLKIMFSYNNKELIINETVPNRFSPKSPDKAHLNLHINSLELGDSAVYFCASSGLTDSGANVLTFGAGSRLTVL.